Below, 20 T cell receptor delta chains from the same sample are listed, as sequenced in a study of gamma-delta chains in newborns, infants, children. TCRdb re-called clones from the reads via CATT. The sample carries approximately 8,000 delta-chain clones, 1.6% recorded once. The specimen was blood. The receptors shown here come from a child who was a newborn, infant or young child, either healthy, febrile or measles-vaccinated (not recorded which).

Sample share makes this clone medium-sized. The sample contains more than one DNA sequence encoding this CDR3. The gene calls are TRDV1 and TRDJ1; weak D call: TRDD3 (5 bases). Trimming removed 3 bases from V and 2 bases from J, with 28 bases in between. Germline CDR1 is TSWWSYY and CDR2 is QGS. This CDR3 contains 20 residues. The CDR3 here is CALGDASRIRNFGGTDKLIF. DNA of the CDR3: TGTGCTCTTGGGGATGCTTCTCGAATACGGAACTTTGGAGGGACCGATAAACTCATCTTT.

There are a few counts of this clone. The CDR3 coding sequence is TGTGCTCTTGGGGCGAGAATTCGTGCCCGGGGGAGCCTTTTAGGTAAACTCATCTTT. It translates to CALGARIRARGSLLGKLIF. This chain connects TRDV1 to TRDJ1; D possibly corresponds to TRDD3 (6 bases). The germline CDR1 and CDR2 sequences are TSWWSYY and QGS. This CDR3 is built from 19 residues. V lost 4 bases and J lost 7, with 31 bases in between.

Regarding this clone: With a much larger clone just one base away, this may be a read error. The same CDR3 can be traced to other DNA sequences in this sample. This rearrangement joins TRDV2 to TRDJ2; 13 nucleotides line up with TRDD3. The CDR3 runs 20 residues. CDR1 and CDR2 from the germline V gene are GEAIGNYY and EKD. J lost 0 bases, V lost 3 bases, and 12 bases had no gene match. The CDR3 sequence is CACDPLHTGGYGALTAQLFF. Written as DNA, the CDR3 is TGTGCCTGTGACCCCCTCCATACTGGGGGATACGGCGCTTTGACAGCACAACTCTTCTTT.

This clone has more than one count but fewer than ten. The CDR3 nucleotides are TGTGCTCTTGGGGTCATCTTCCTAGCTGGGGGATCCGATAAACTCATCTTT. It specifies CALGVIFLAGGSDKLIF. V usage is TRDV1 and J usage is TRDJ1; TRDD3 agrees at 9 bases. Germline V lookup: CDR1 TSWWSYY, CDR2 QGS. The CDR3 spans 17 residues. J was trimmed by 3 bases and V by 4 bases; bases with no gene match: 12.

The genes are TRDV1 and TRDJ1, with TRDD3 identical over 8 bases. Germline V gives CDR1 TSWWSYY, CDR2 QGS. CDR3 length: 23 residues. V dropped 0 bases and J dropped 3; count of bases not matched to a gene: 27. DNA for the CDR3: TGTGCTCTTGGGGAACTAAACCTCACTTGGGGGATCGGCCGTACCCCTCGCGCCGATAAACTCATCTTT. Its protein is CALGELNLTWGIGRTPRADKLIF.

This clone was seen more than once but under ten times. DNA for the CDR3: TGTGCCTGTGACACGGGGGATAGGGGAACCTGGGACACCCGACAGATGTTTTTC. Its translation: CACDTGDRGTWDTRQMFF. The V and J genes are TRDV2 and TRDJ3, with 8 bases lining up with TRDD3. J lost 2 bases, V lost 1 base, and 6 bases had no gene match. The CDR3 extends over 18 amino acids. The V gene's germline CDR1 is GEAIGNYY and CDR2 EKD.

By sample share, this clone is large. This specimen includes other DNA sequences encoding the same CDR3. This chain connects TRDV2 to TRDJ1; 8 bases are shared with TRDD3. The CDR3 is 18 amino acids. V shed 3 bases and J 0 bases; nucleotides not matched to a gene: 14. The V gene's germline CDR1 is GEAIGNYY and CDR2 EKD. This CDR3 reads CACDQIGGYSPYTDKLIF. The CDR3 coding sequence is TGTGCCTGTGACCAGATAGGGGGATATAGCCCCTACACCGATAAACTCATCTTT.

The table lists this clone with a few counts. Additional DNA sequences in this sample encode the identical CDR3. The chain joins TRDV1 to TRDJ1, with 12 bases aligning to TRDD3. Germline V lookup: CDR1 TSWWSYY, CDR2 QGS. The CDR3 sequence is 18 residues long. Unmatched junction bases numbered 18, after V lost 11 bases and J lost 2 bases. The CDR3 DNA sequence: TGTGCTTTCTACCCCCCGTACTGGGGGATACTCGAAACCGATAAACTCATCTTT. Translation gives CAFYPPYWGILETDKLIF.

Points on this clone: A much bigger clone sits one base away, suggesting this may be a read error. V and J are TRDV2 and TRDJ3, with 9 bases lining up with TRDD3. Germline V gives CDR1 GEAIGNYY, CDR2 EKD. J was trimmed by 2 bases and V by 3 bases; bases with no gene match: 4. CDR3 size: 17 residues. The CDR3 nucleotides read TGTGCCTGTGACTACTGGGGGAGCCCCTGGGACACCCGACAGATGTTTTTC. Protein product: CACDYWGSPWDTRQMFF.

In its sample, this clone is medium-sized. The chain has TRDV1 and TRDJ1, with TRDD2 matching 8 bases. Trimming removed 5 bases from V and 2 bases from J; junction bases left unmatched: 10. This CDR3 has 16 residues. Germline CDR1 is TSWWSYY and CDR2 is QGS. The CDR3 protein is CALGPASYGTTDKLIF. CDR3 nucleotides: TGTGCTCTTGGGCCGGCTTCCTACGGGACGACCGATAAACTCATCTTT.

In this sample, this clone turned up a few times. The chain recombines TRDV3 with TRDJ1; 12 bases align to TRDD3. The germline gives CDR1 TVYSNPD, CDR2 GDNSRS (reference sequence). V lost 2 bases and J lost 7; bases outside the gene matches: 29. This CDR3 region has 21 residues. The CDR3 loop reads CAFAWGTPTALYWGIPGKLIF. For the CDR3, the DNA is TGTGCCTTTGCGTGGGGCACTCCTACGGCCTTGTACTGGGGGATACCCGGTAAACTCATCTTT.

By frequency in the sample, this clone is medium-sized. This CDR3 is also generated by other DNA sequences in the sample. This rearrangement joins TRDV1 to TRDJ1, with 9 bases lining up with TRDD3. Germline CDR1 is TSWWSYY and CDR2 is QGS. Germline trimming cut 0 bases from V and 0 bases from J; bases unmatched to any gene: 14. This CDR3 is built from 20 residues. The CDR3 DNA reads TGTGCTCTTGGGGAACTATCCTCTACTGGGGGAGTCTCTTACACCGATAAACTCATCTTT. The encoded protein is CALGELSSTGGVSYTDKLIF.

About this clone: This may be a read error, as it is one base from a much larger clone. The same CDR3 can be traced to other DNA sequences in this sample. V gene TRAV29/DV5 combines with J gene TRDJ1; TRDD3 aligns across 7 bases. V lost 0 bases to trimming and J lost 0 bases; unmatched junction nucleotides: 23. Germline V gene lookup returns CDR1 NSMFDY and CDR2 ISSIKDK. This CDR3 is built from 21 residues. CDR3: CAASVLATTGGSDLYTDKLIF. The CDR3 DNA reads TGTGCAGCAAGCGTGCTCGCTACGACCGGGGGATCCGACTTGTACACCGATAAACTCATCTTT.

This clone was counted between two and nine times. TCRdb's protein for this DNA is that of a much larger clone and differs from the translation at residue 3, likely a read error; the protein shown is the DNA translation. The gene calls are TRDV2 and TRDJ1; a weak D match, TRDD3 (6 bases). Germline CDR1 GEAIGNYY, CDR2 EKD. The CDR3 has 13 residues. CDR3 coding DNA: TGTGCCCGTGATAGGGGGGACCAAGATAAACTCATCTTT. Its protein is CARDRGDQDKLIF.

By share of the sample, this clone is medium-sized. The sample holds other DNA sequences that translate to the same CDR3. The chain links TRAV29/DV5 to TRDJ1, with D uncertain. Trimming cost V 6 bases and J 3 bases, with 12 bases left between them. The germline V gene has CDR1 NSMFDY and CDR2 ISSIKDK. CDR3 length: 12 residues. The CDR3 sequence is CAVLVSPDKLIF. The CDR3, as DNA: TGTGCAGTTCTAGTTTCCCCCGATAAACTCATCTTT.

This clone is classed as large. Other DNA sequences from this sample encode an identical CDR3 as well. V gene TRDV2 combines with J gene TRDJ3, with D tentatively TRDD3 (5 bases). This CDR3 has 17 residues. CDR1 is GEAIGNYY and CDR2 is EKD in the germline V gene. V lost 0 bases to trimming and J lost 2 bases, with 10 bases between them. The CDR3 is CACDTVTGTWDTRQMFF. For the CDR3, the DNA is TGTGCCTGTGACACCGTGACTGGAACCTGGGACACCCGACAGATGTTTTTC.

About this clone itself: The protein held in TCRdb is that of a much larger clone and does not match this DNA's translation at residue 4, likely because of a read error; the protein shown is translated from the DNA. This chain connects TRDV2 to TRDJ3; 10 bases fit TRDD3. The CDR3 runs 20 residues. CDR1 and CDR2 from the germline V gene are GEAIGNYY and EKD. This CDR3 is CACGTVRGIRRSWDTRQMFF. In DNA, the CDR3 is TGTGCCTGTGGCACCGTCAGGGGGATACGCCGATCCTGGGACACCCGACAGATGTTTTTC.

This clone was seen more than once but under ten times. TCRdb attributes to this sequence the protein of a much larger clone, which differs from the DNA translation at residue 4; a read error is likely, and the protein displayed is translated from the DNA. Other DNA variants within this sample encode the same CDR3. V and J are TRDV2 and TRDJ1; 13 positions match TRDD3. The CDR3 runs 16 residues. Germline CDR1 reads GEAIGNYY; CDR2 reads EKD. CDR3 in amino acids: CACVTGLGDTTDKLIF. In nucleotides, the CDR3 is TGTGCCTGTGTCACCGGACTGGGGGATACGACCGATAAACTCATCTTT.

In its sample, this clone was seen a few times. One base away lies a much larger clone, so this may be a sequencing read error. At the DNA level, this CDR3 is encoded by other sequences in the same sample as well. The chain uses TRDV1 and TRDJ2; 10 bases are a match to TRDD3. The CDR3 covers 20 residues. From germline, CDR1 is TSWWSYY and CDR2 QGS. The CDR3 bases are TGTGCTCTTGGGGAAGCCACTTTCCTACTCTGGGGGATATCTAAAGCACAACTCTTCTTC. Its translation: CALGEATFLLWGISKAQLFF.

This clone is deemed medium-sized. This sample also contains other DNA sequences that code for the same CDR3. This chain connects TRDV1 to TRDJ1, with TRDD3 as a possible D gene (6 bases). V was clipped by 4 bases and J by 0 bases, with 18 bases between them. Germline V lookup: CDR1 TSWWSYY, CDR2 QGS. CDR3 length equals 17 residues. The DNA for the CDR3 is TGTGCTCTTGGGGGTCCCACTTGTACTGGGTACACCGATAAACTCATCTTT. Translating gives CALGGPTCTGYTDKLIF.